This T cell receptor beta chain originates from a study of Graves' ophthalmopathy and Graves' hyperthyroidism. TCR beta CDR3 amplification used RNA transcripts. RT-PCR with HTBI primers came first, then second-round multiplex PCR. TCRdb recomputed calls from the multiplex PCR reads with MiXCR, one row per CDR3 protein. The sample records about 480,000 distinct CDR3 sequences, approximately 14% being singletons. This clonotype was recorded a few times. Germline CDR1 MGHRA, CDR2 YSYEKL. CDR3 size: 15 residues. The ends lost 3 bases at V and 4 bases at J; junction bases unmatched: 8. The sample comprised blood. This sequence originates from a woman in her 30s with Graves' ophthalmopathy. The chain joins TRBV4-1 to TRBJ2-5; 7 bases match TRBD1. CDR3 sequence reads: CASSQVDRAGETQYF. CDR3 nucleotide sequence: TGCGCCAGCAGCCAGGTAGACAGGGCTGGAGAGACCCAGTACTTC.